These 10 T cell receptor beta chains came from one sample sequenced in a study of shared clonotypes between healthy human individuals. Assay: immunoSEQ multiplex PCR; the TCRdb copy retains only in-frame clones and omits some. The sample records about 680,000 clones, just over 90% being singletons. Terminally differentiated effector memory CD45RA+ cells were excluded from the naive CD8 cells, which were CD45RO-negative and positively selected for CCR7. Sequenced material: naive CD8+ T cells sorted from blood. These receptors all stem from a man younger than 40 in good health.

The chain recombines TRBV29-1 with TRBJ2-7, with TRBD2 matching over 7 bases. The germline CDR1 and CDR2 sequences are SQVTM and ANQGSEA. The CDR3 is 13 residues long. V lost 4 bases and J lost 2; bases outside the gene matches: 5. This CDR3 reads CSVVSGRPYEQYF. For the CDR3, the DNA is TGCAGCGTTGTGTCCGGGAGGCCCTACGAGCAGTACTTC.

This clone was found once. The chain employs TRBV27 and TRBJ2-1; D gene unclear. The CDR3 spans 14 residues. V lost 0 bases and J 3 bases, leaving 6 bases between the germline ends. Germline CDR1 and CDR2: MNHEY and SMNVEV (reference sequence). The CDR3 region is CASSLSGIYNEQFF. The CDR3 DNA reads TGTGCCAGCAGTTTATCGGGTATCTACAATGAGCAGTTCTTC.

This rearrangement joins TRBV5-4 to TRBJ1-1; a weak D match, TRBD1 (6 bases). Per germline, CDR1 SGHNT and CDR2 YYREEE (reference sequence). The ends were cut back, 0 bases at V and 6 bases at J, with 9 bases in the middle. This CDR3 has 13 amino acids. As DNA, the CDR3 is TGTGCCAGCAGCTTGGGGGGGGCTGCTGAAGCTTTCTTT. Amino acid sequence: CASSLGGAAEAFF.

The chain recombines TRBV15 with TRBJ2-3; TRBD2 agrees at 10 bases. CDR1 and CDR2 (germline): LNHNV, YYDKDF (reference sequence). This CDR3 has 18 amino acids. V lost 4 bases to trimming and J lost 0 bases; unmatched junction nucleotides: 10. This CDR3 reads CATSTLAGGGASTDTQYF. CDR3 nucleotide sequence: TGTGCCACCAGCACCTTAGCGGGAGGTGGTGCTAGCACAGATACGCAGTATTTT.

This CDR3 reads CASSLAGGFYEQYF. The DNA for the CDR3 is TGTGCCAGCAGCTTGGCAGGGGGTTTCTACGAGCAGTACTTC. The chain joins TRBV5-6 to TRBJ2-7; 7 bases align to TRBD1. V gave up 0 bases and J gave up 3 bases; unmatched junction bases: 3. This CDR3 is built from 14 residues. Germline V gene sequence: CDR1 SGHDT, CDR2 YYEEEE.

The chain joins TRBV27 to TRBJ2-1, with D uncertain. The germline CDR1 and CDR2 sequences are MNHEY and SMNVEV (reference sequence). This CDR3 comprises 14 residues. V was trimmed by 2 bases and J by 1 base, leaving 6 bases between them. CDR3 nucleotide sequence: TGTGCCAGCAGTTTAGCGTTATCCTACAATGAGCAGTTCTTC. It specifies CASSLALSYNEQFF.

This rearrangement joins TRBV20-1 to TRBJ2-7; D gene unclear. The CDR3 has 11 residues. V lost 4 bases, J lost 4 bases, and 8 bases lay in between. From germline, CDR1 is DFQATT and CDR2 SNEGSKA (reference sequence). The CDR3 loop reads CSAIEYYEQYF. CDR3 sequence (DNA): TGCAGTGCTATCGAGTATTACGAGCAGTACTTC.

This clone was observed once. Written as DNA, the CDR3 is TGTGCCAGCAGCTCGACCCAGGGAATGGATACGCAGTATTTT. Translation: CASSSTQGMDTQYF. V usage is TRBV7-8 and J usage is TRBJ2-3, with D perhaps matching TRBD1 (5 bases). The CDR3 sequence is 14 residues long. Trimming took 4 bases from V and 6 from J, leaving 14 bases between them. Germline CDR1 is SGHVS and CDR2 is FQNEAQ.

As regards this clone: At the DNA level, this CDR3 is encoded by other sequences in the same sample as well. The gene calls are TRBV6-6 and TRBJ2-7; maybe TRBD1 (6 bases). This CDR3 is built from 13 residues. V dropped 5 bases and J dropped 0 bases, with 8 bases sitting between them. Per the germline V gene, CDR1 is MNHNY and CDR2 is SVGAGI (reference sequence). The CDR3 here is CASSPTGSYEQYF. The CDR3 bases are TGTGCCAGCAGTCCGACAGGCTCCTACGAGCAGTACTTC.

This chain links TRBV7-8 with TRBJ1-2, with 8 bases identical to TRBD1. Germline V gene lookup returns CDR1 SGHVS and CDR2 FQNEAQ. The CDR3 has 16 residues. V lost 5 bases, J lost 6 bases, and 14 bases stayed unmatched. CDR3 in amino acids: CASSPPGSGQGDGYTF. The CDR3 DNA follows: TGTGCCAGCAGCCCCCCCGGATCCGGACAGGGTGATGGCTACACCTTC.